The 25 T cell receptor beta chains reported below all come from one sample, sequenced in a study of identical twins. TCRdb fed the 5' RACE reads into MiXCR, producing one record per CDR3 protein. Of about 920,000 distinct CDR3 sequences listed, roughly an eighth were seen once; the top ten hold 1.5% to 2%. This same sample was also part of a study on yellow fever vaccine responses in identical twins.

The sample was PBMCs. Receptors originate from a woman between 18 and 29 years old in good health.

The V gene is TRBV20-1, the J gene TRBJ2-1, with D perhaps matching TRBD2 (6 bases). CDR3 size: 16 residues. Germline V gives CDR1 DFQATT, CDR2 SNEGSKA (reference sequence). Deletions cut 2 bases from V and 4 bases from J, with 18 bases between. For the CDR3, the DNA is TGCAGTGCTAGATTGTTGGGGGGAGCCCGATACAATGAGCAGTTCTTC. Protein product: CSARLLGGARYNEQFF.

Many counts were recorded for this clonotype. The chain links TRBV2 to TRBJ2-5; D uncertain. The CDR3 length is 10 residues. From germline, CDR1 is SNHLY and CDR2 FYNNEI. Trimming took off 8 bases at V and 4 bases at J, with 5 bases between the two ends. CDR3 nucleotides: TGTGCCAGCGGGCGAGAGACCCAGTACTTC. As protein: CASGRETQYF.

This clonotype has a count of ten or more. V and J are TRBV10-3 and TRBJ2-1; 14 nucleotides agree with TRBD2. The junction had 6 bases not matched to a gene; V was cut back by 4 bases and J by 1 base. The length of the CDR3 is 18 residues. Germline CDR1 is ENHRY and CDR2 is SYGVKD. The CDR3 here is CAISATSGGAASYNEQFF. Here the CDR3 DNA reads TGTGCCATCAGTGCGACTAGCGGGGGGGCCGCATCCTACAATGAGCAGTTCTTC.

This clonotype came up a few times. The chain uses TRBV11-2 and TRBJ1-3; no firm D call. The CDR3 consists of 19 residues. Trimming cost V 0 bases and J 0 bases, with 18 bases left between them. Germline-derived CDR1 and CDR2 are SGHAT and FQNNGV. In nucleotides, the CDR3 is TGTGCCAGCAGCTTAGATCATCCAGGTCCCGCCGTCTCTGGAAACACCATATATTTT. It specifies CASSLDHPGPAVSGNTIYF.

This clonotype was found a few times. V is TRBV10-3 and J is TRBJ1-1, with 7 positions matching TRBD1. This CDR3 has 13 residues. J was trimmed by 3 bases and V by 10 bases; bases with no gene match: 8. The germline gives CDR1 ENHRY, CDR2 SYGVKD. The CDR3 sequence is CATRNDRDTEAFF. The CDR3 coding sequence is TGTGCCACGCGAAATGACAGGGACACTGAAGCTTTCTTT.

This clonotype was counted at least ten times. The V gene is TRBV20-1, the J gene TRBJ1-2; D call uncertain. The CDR3 runs 11 residues. Per the germline V gene, CDR1 is DFQATT and CDR2 is SNEGSKA (reference sequence). V was pared by 5 bases and J by 8 bases, with 12 bases between. The DNA for the CDR3 is TGCAGTGCTCCCCCTGCGGTGGGCTACACCTTC. As protein: CSAPPAVGYTF.

This clonotype showed up just a few times. The rearrangement uses TRBV6-1 and TRBJ1-4; D is unclear. CDR1 is MNHNS, CDR2 SASEGT, per germline. This CDR3 comprises 16 residues. Deletions cut 5 bases from V and 0 bases from J, with 13 bases between. The CDR3 spells CASSKDGRPTNEKLFF. CDR3 DNA sequence: TGTGCCAGCAGTAAGGACGGACGCCCAACTAATGAAAAACTGTTTTTT.

This clonotype was picked up a small number of times. J is TRBJ2-2 and V is TRBV28, with 15 bases aligning to TRBD2. The CDR3 contains 18 residues. After removal of 6 bases from V and 3 bases from J, the junction contained 8 bases not matched to a gene. Germline CDR1 and CDR2: MDHEN and SYDVKM. CDR3 sequence: CASSRTSGGAGHTGELFF. In nucleotides, the CDR3 is TGTGCCAGCAGCCGGACTAGCGGGGGGGCCGGTCACACCGGGGAGCTGTTTTTT.

The chain recombines TRBV7-4 with TRBJ2-1; 8 nucleotides line up with TRBD2. V was pared by 0 bases and J by 3 bases, with 28 bases of the junction left unmatched. The CDR3 is made up of 24 amino acids. CDR1 is SGHVT, CDR2 SQSDAQ, per germline. CDR3 sequence (DNA): TGTGCCAGCAGCTTAGCGCGTCTAGCGGGCACACTCGCTCACCTTAAAAATAACTACAATGAGCAGTTCTTC. It yields the protein CASSLARLAGTLAHLKNNYNEQFF.

This clonotype was seen repeatedly, ten times or more. This rearrangement joins TRBV5-1 to TRBJ2-2; D possibly uses TRBD1 or TRBD2 (6 bases each). The CDR3 runs 14 residues. V lost 4 bases and J 5 bases, leaving 12 bases between the germline ends. From germline, CDR1 is SGHRS and CDR2 YFSETQ. The CDR3 spells CASSTVGGTGELFF. CDR3 DNA sequence: TGCGCCAGCAGCACCGTAGGGGGGACCGGGGAGCTGTTTTTT.

V is TRBV9 and J is TRBJ2-1; tentative D call: TRBD2 (5 bases). The CDR3 runs to 13 residues. V lost 3 bases to trimming and J lost 4 bases, with 8 bases between them. CDR1 is SGDLS, CDR2 YYNGEE, per germline. This CDR3 reads CASSEDLYNEQFF. The CDR3 coding sequence is TGTGCCAGCAGCGAGGACTTGTACAATGAGCAGTTCTTC.

This clonotype showed up just a few times. The V gene is TRBV2, the J gene TRBJ2-3; the D gene is possibly TRBD2 (7 bases). The length of the CDR3 is 19 residues. Trimming pared 5 bases from V and 1 base from J, leaving 25 bases between. Germline CDR1 SNHLY, CDR2 FYNNEI. CDR3 nucleotide sequence: TGTGCCAGCAGTAACCCTTTGGGACTAACGAGGGGGGGCACAGATACGCAGTATTTT. Its translation: CASSNPLGLTRGGTDTQYF. Complete variable domain (other parts from reference TRBV2 and TRBJ2-3): EPEVTQTPSHQVTQMGQEVILRCVPISNHLYFYWYRQILGQKVEFLVSFYNNEISEKSEIFDDQFSVERPDGSNFTLKIRSTKLEDSAMYFCASSNPLGLTRGGTDTQYFGPGTRLTVL.

This clonotype was found a few times. The genes are TRBV4-2 and TRBJ1-2, with 7 bases that match TRBD1. The V gene's germline CDR1 is LGHNA and CDR2 YNFKEQ. The J segment lost 3 bases and the V segment lost 7 bases, leaving 11 bases of the junction unmatched. This CDR3 contains 15 residues. CDR3 loop: CASMPQGGADYGYTF. The DNA for the CDR3 is TGTGCCAGCATGCCCCAGGGGGGCGCGGACTATGGCTACACCTTC.

This clonotype was seen many times. The chain has TRBV25-1 and TRBJ2-5; 8 nucleotides agree with TRBD2. CDR1 and CDR2 (germline): MGHDK, SYGVNS. The CDR3 is 16 amino acids. V gave up 0 bases and J gave up 7 bases; unmatched junction bases: 10. The CDR3, as DNA: TGTGCCAGCAGTGAATATGGTACTGGGACTAGTGCGACCCAGTACTTC. Its protein product is CASSEYGTGTSATQYF.

V gene TRBV20-1 combines with J gene TRBJ1-1; D may be TRBD1 (6 bases). Per germline, CDR1 DFQATT and CDR2 SNEGSKA (reference sequence). This CDR3 spans 13 amino acids. Trimming removed 5 bases at V and 4 bases at J, with 14 bases between. CDR3 sequence (DNA): TGCAGTGCTTGGTCCAGGGGCCCCACTGAAGCTTTCTTT. It encodes CSAWSRGPTEAFF.

This clonotype showed up just a few times. The chain joins TRBV12-3 or TRBV12-4 to TRBJ1-6; D gene uncertain. V was pared by 6 bases and J by 6 bases, with 6 bases between. This CDR3 region has 12 residues. CDR3 sequence: CASRGPNSPLHF. CDR3 coding DNA: TGTGCCAGCAGAGGCCCTAATTCACCCCTCCACTTT.

This clonotype was counted a few times. The V call is TRBV5-1, the J call TRBJ2-2; D is undetermined. Trimming pared 4 bases from V and 1 base from J, leaving 11 bases between. Germline CDR1 reads SGHRS; CDR2 reads YFSETQ. This CDR3 contains 15 residues. The CDR3, as DNA: TGCGCCAGCAGCCCAGGACCGCTGAACACCGGGGAGCTGTTTTTT. Translation: CASSPGPLNTGELFF.

The chain links TRBV5-5 to TRBJ1-5; the D gene is possibly TRBD1 (5 bases). This CDR3 spans 15 amino acids. Looked up from germline, CDR1 is SGHKS and CDR2 is YYEKEE (reference sequence). Trimming took off 4 bases at V and 0 bases at J, with 11 bases between the two ends. The CDR3 DNA reads TGTGCCAGCAGCCCGAGGGGTTATAGCAATCAGCCCCAGCATTTT. Protein product: CASSPRGYSNQPQHF.

The chain is built from TRBV29-1 and TRBJ2-3, with 9 bases that match TRBD2. CDR3 size: 15 residues. The V gene end was trimmed by 1 base and the J gene end by 2 bases; junction bases not matched to a gene: 4. Germline V gene lookup returns CDR1 SQVTM and CDR2 ANQGSEA. The CDR3 DNA is TGCAGCGTTGAAGGACTAGCGGAATCCACAGATACGCAGTATTTT. This encodes CSVEGLAESTDTQYF.

The chain links TRBV2 to TRBJ1-4, with D uncertain. CDR1 is SNHLY, CDR2 FYNNEI, per germline. V lost 2 bases, J lost 6 bases, and 13 bases lay in between. The CDR3 runs 15 residues. CDR3 nucleotides: TGTGCCAGCAGTGAAAACTGGGGATCAGATGAAAAACTGTTTTTT. Amino acid sequence: CASSENWGSDEKLFF.

The table lists this clonotype with many counts. The chain joins TRBV28 to TRBJ2-3; the D gene is possibly TRBD1 (6 bases). V lost 6 bases, J lost 1 base, and 11 bases lay in between. CDR3 size: 14 residues. Germline V gene sequence: CDR1 MDHEN, CDR2 SYDVKM. This chain's CDR3 is CASRTGTRTDTQYF. The CDR3 nucleotides are TGTGCCAGCAGAACAGGGACACGCACAGATACGCAGTATTTT. The whole variable domain, filled in from reference TRBV28 and TRBJ2-3, reads DVKVTQSSRYLVKRTGEKVFLECVQDMDHENMFWYRQDPGLGLRLIYFSYDVKMKEKGDIPEGYSVSREKKERFSLILESASTNQTSMYLCASRTGTRTDTQYFGPGTRLTVL.

The V and J genes are TRBV4-1 and TRBJ1-3; D is undetermined. Deletions cut 0 bases from V and 0 bases from J, with 9 bases between. The germline V gene encodes CDR1 MGHRA and CDR2 YSYEKL. The CDR3 runs 16 residues. In DNA, the CDR3 is TGCGCCAGCAGCCAAGATCGGGCCTCCTCTGGAAACACCATATATTTT. It translates to CASSQDRASSGNTIYF.

J is TRBJ2-3 and V is TRBV10-2, with TRBD2 matching over 8 bases. Germline V gene data show CDR1 as WSHSY and CDR2 as SAAADI. V lost 7 bases and J lost 6; bases outside the gene matches: 6. The CDR3 totals 13 residues. CDR3 amino acids: CASIDGGGDTQYF. The CDR3 DNA sequence: TGCGCCAGCATTGACGGGGGGGGCGATACGCAGTATTTT.

This clonotype was recorded at least ten times. V is TRBV28 and J is TRBJ1-5; maybe TRBD1 (6 bases). CDR3 length: 16 residues. V lost 8 bases and J 0 bases, leaving 17 bases between the germline ends. Germline V lookup: CDR1 MDHEN, CDR2 SYDVKM. CDR3 coding DNA: TGTGCCAGCGGGGGGGCAACGGGGGGTAGCAATCAGCCCCAGCATTTT. Its protein is CASGGATGGSNQPQHF.

The chain carries TRBV12-3 or TRBV12-4 and TRBJ2-7; D perhaps matches TRBD2 (6 bases). There are 15 residues in the CDR3. Trimming pared 6 bases from V and 7 bases from J, leaving 22 bases between. The CDR3, as DNA: TGTGCCAGCAGCACGGGGACTCGCGGGACGCGTGAGCAGTACTTC. This gives the protein CASSTGTRGTREQYF.